The entry below describes one T cell receptor (beta chain). A read error may account for a junction end that differs from germline. This record belongs to a study of tumor-infiltrating lymphocytes in oesophageal squamous cell carcinoma. The CDR3 has 13 residues. MiXCR, applied by TCRdb to the PCR reads, yields one record per CDR3 protein. Seen here are roughly 10,000 distinct CDR3 sequences, roughly 64% observed once, and the top ten hold about 26%. The receptor comes from a female donor with esophageal squamous cell carcinoma. This chain uses TRBV5-3 with TRBJ1-1; no firm D call. TRBV5-3 is filed as an ORF, its function uncertain. The sequencing sample was made of esophageal tumor tissue. This chain's CDR3 is CASSLVSKGEAFF. The CDR3 region has the DNA TGTGCCAGCAGCTTGGTGAGCAAGGGTGAAGCTTTCTTT.